The rows below give T cell receptor beta chains drawn from one sample of a study of blood T cell repertoires in COVID-19. Clones were read by immunoSEQ multiplex PCR, and TCRdb kept only the in-frame ones, dropping some. Of approximately 150,000 clones listed, roughly 83% were seen once; the top ten hold over 4%. Sequencing was carried out using PBMCs or T cells enriched from blood (not recorded which). These receptors were taken from a man between 70 and 80 years old who had been exposed to COVID-19. Each CDR3 is given with its conserved first and last residue. The order of the fields is clone size, V gene, D gene, J gene, CDR3 DNA, CDR3 protein. A D gene is named only where the DNA matches it firmly. Clone size is stated in some rows and not others, as once, few, many or a class when expanded.

>.|TRBV7-8|TRBD1|TRBJ1-6
TGTGCCAGCAGCCCCCGGGACAGTAATTCACCCCTCCACTTT
CASSPRDSNSPLHF
>.|TRBV5-4|TRBD1|TRBJ1-2
TGTGCCAGCAGCTCGTCAGGGGGCGAGGGGGGCTACACCTTC
CASSSSGGEGGYTF
>.|TRBV18|TRBD1|TRBJ1-6
TGTGCCAGCTCACCGGACAGGGTTTCGGGTTCACCCCTCCACTTT
CASSPDRVSGSPLHF
>.|TRBV9|TRBD1|TRBJ2-4
TGTGCCAGCAGCGCAAAAATACAGGGGTACATTCAGTACTTC
CASSAKIQGYIQYF
>.|TRBV7-8|TRBD1|TRBJ2-3
TGTGCCAGCAGCACCCCGGGCGGGCTGCAGGGGGCTTCAGATACGCAGTATTTT
CASSTPGGLQGASDTQYF
>.|TRBV30|TRBD1|TRBJ2-6
TGTGCCTGGACCTCCGGGACAGTAAGTGGGGCCAACGTCCTGACTTTC
CAWTSGTVSGANVLTF
>.|TRBV5-1|.|TRBJ2-2
TGCGCCAGCAGCTTCAGGGGCGCGAACACCGGGGAGCTGTTTTTT
CASSFRGANTGELFF
>.|TRBV7-9|TRBD1|TRBJ1-3
TGTGCCAGCAGCTTAGGACAGGGGTCGAACACCATATATTTT
CASSLGQGSNTIYF
>.|TRBV28|.|TRBJ2-3
TGTGCCAGCAGTTTACGAGGCACCCTCTCCACAGATACGCAGTATTTT
CASSLRGTLSTDTQYF
>.|TRBV4-3|TRBD2|TRBJ2-5
TGCGCCAGCGGGACTAGGGGTGAGACCCAGTACTTC
CASGTRGETQYF
>.|TRBV7-9|TRBD1|TRBJ2-5
TGTGCCAGCAAAGAACCCCTATCCCGGACAGGGGGCCAGAAAGAGACCCAGTACTTC
CASKEPLSRTGGQKETQYF
>.|TRBV27|TRBD2|TRBJ2-7
TGTGCCAGCAGTCTGACTAGCGGCTCCTACGAGCAGTACTTC
CASSLTSGSYEQYF
>.|TRBV7-9|.|TRBJ1-3
TGTGCCAGCAGCCCCCTGGGCCAGGGATTTTCTGGAAACACCATATATTTT
CASSPLGQGFSGNTIYF
>.|TRBV10-2|.|TRBJ1-5
TGCGCCAGCAAACGGGGGGGGGAAAGCAATCAGCCCCAGCATTTT
CASKRGGESNQPQHF
>once|TRBV19|TRBD2|TRBJ2-7
TGTGCCAGTAGTATCGCGGGAGGGCCCTACGAGCAGTACTTC
CASSIAGGPYEQYF
>.|TRBV15|TRBD1|TRBJ1-5
TGTGCCACCAGCAGAGCTCAGAGGACAGGGAATCAGCCCCAGCATTTT
CATSRAQRTGNQPQHF
>.|TRBV29-1|.|TRBJ2-3
TGCAGCGCCCGAGGCGGGGGCCACACAGATACGCAGTATTTT
CSARGGGHTDTQYF
>.|TRBV7-3|.|TRBJ2-7
TGTGCCAGCAGCCTCGGCAGGAACTCCTACGAGCAGTACTTC
CASSLGRNSYEQYF
>.|TRBV27|.|TRBJ1-5
TGTGCCAGCGGAGGCAATCAGCCCCAGCATTTT
CASGGNQPQHF
>.|TRBV28|.|TRBJ2-5
TGTGCCAGCACCACGCAGGGGGGAAGGGTGGAGACCCAGTACTTC
CASTTQGGRVETQYF
>.|TRBV11-2|TRBD1|TRBJ2-2
TGTGCCAGCAGCTCTTTAACCGGGACAGAGGACACCGGGGAGCTGTTTTTT
CASSSLTGTEDTGELFF
>once|TRBV7-2|TRBD2|TRBJ2-5
TGTGCCAGCAGCCTGGGACCTAGCGGGAGCTCAGAGACCCAGTACTTC
CASSLGPSGSSETQYF
>.|TRBV28|TRBD2|TRBJ2-7
TGTGCCTCCTCACCAGCGGGGACGGGAGGGCCTAACAGCTCCTACGAGCAGTACTTC
CASSPAGTGGPNSSYEQYF
>once|TRBV5-1|TRBD2|TRBJ2-1
TGCGCCAGCAGCCTACCTAGCGGGAGCATTTACAATGAGCAGTTCTTC
CASSLPSGSIYNEQFF
>.|TRBV9|.|TRBJ2-7
TGTGCCAGCAGCTACTCGGACGGGAGCGAGCAGTACTTC
CASSYSDGSEQYF
>.|TRBV11-3|.|TRBJ2-2
TGTGCCAGCAGCTTAGAAGGAGGAGGGGAGCTGTTTTTT
CASSLEGGGELFF
>few|TRBV2|TRBD1|TRBJ2-7
TGTGCCAGCAGTGAACGTACAGGGGGATCGTACGAGCAGTACTTC
CASSERTGGSYEQYF
>once|TRBV7-9|.|TRBJ1-5
TGTGCCAGCGAGGAGGGCAAGTCTGGCAATCAGCCCCAGCATTTT
CASEEGKSGNQPQHF
>.|TRBV20-1|TRBD2|TRBJ2-3
TGCAGTGCTAGTGAAGCGGGGGCGAACACAGATACGCAGTATTTT
CSASEAGANTDTQYF
>.|TRBV19|.|TRBJ1-2
TGTGCCAGTAGTATTGGACAGTTTAACTATGGCTACACCTTC
CASSIGQFNYGYTF
>few|TRBV29-1|TRBD1|TRBJ2-5
TGCAGCGTTGAAAGACAGGGGGGGACGGAGACCCAGTACTTC
CSVERQGGTETQYF
>once|TRBV28|TRBD2|TRBJ2-5
TGTGCCAGCCAACTAGCGGGAGAAGAGACCCAGTACTTC
CASQLAGEETQYF
>.|TRBV27|.|TRBJ2-5
TGTGCCAGCAGTTTAGGGCGCCAAGAGACCCAGTACTTC
CASSLGRQETQYF
>.|TRBV5-4|.|TRBJ2-7
TGTGCCAGCAGCCGGTCTGGGGACTCATCCTACGAGCAGTACTTC
CASSRSGDSSYEQYF
>.|TRBV5-1|.|TRBJ1-3
TGCGCCAGCAGAGGCCAGGGCGAAAACACCATATATTTT
CASRGQGENTIYF
>.|TRBV30|TRBD1|TRBJ2-5
TGTGCCTGGAGGTCCCGGACAGGGTCCGGGACCCAGTACTTC
CAWRSRTGSGTQYF
>.|TRBV3-1/TRBV3-2|TRBD2|TRBJ2-1
TGTGCCAGCAGCCCCTCGGGAGGGCCGTACAATGAGCAGTTCTTC
CASSPSGGPYNEQFF
>.|TRBV20-1|TRBD2|TRBJ2-1
TGCAGTGCTAGTTGGGACGGACCTGGACTAGCGGGAGGCCATGAAAGCTCCTACAATGAGCAGTTCTTC
CSASWDGPGLAGGHESSYNEQFF
>.|TRBV27|TRBD2|TRBJ2-7
TGTGCCAGCAGTATCCGAGGTGGGGGGGATGTGGAGCAGTACTTC
CASSIRGGGDVEQYF
>once|TRBV7-8|TRBD2|TRBJ2-5
TGTGCCAGCAGCTTAGGAGGGCACATGGGCCCCGGGAGGAGACGAGAGACCCAGTACTTC
CASSLGGHMGPGRRRETQYF
>.|TRBV24-1|.|TRBJ2-6
TGTGCCACCAGTGATTTGCAGGGGAACGTCCTGACTTTC
CATSDLQGNVLTF
>.|TRBV2|TRBD1|TRBJ2-1
TGTGCCAGCAGGGAGGGGACAGGGTCCTACAATGAGCAGTTCTTC
CASREGTGSYNEQFF
>.|TRBV18|.|TRBJ1-5
TGTGCCAGCTCACCAACAACAGGGATCCAGCCCCAGCATTTT
CASSPTTGIQPQHF
>.|TRBV5-5|TRBD1|TRBJ1-2
TGTGCCAGCAGCTCCGACAGGGACTATGGCTACACCTTC
CASSSDRDYGYTF
>.|TRBV7-2|TRBD1|TRBJ1-4
TGTGCCAGCAGCTTATTTACAGGGGTAACTAATGAAAAACTGTTTTTT
CASSLFTGVTNEKLFF
>.|TRBV9|TRBD1|TRBJ2-5
TGTGCCAGCAGCGCGGGACAGGGGAACCAAGAGACCCAGTACTTC
CASSAGQGNQETQYF
>.|TRBV5-6|.|TRBJ1-2
TGTGCCAGCCGGCTGAGAGGCTATGGCTACACCTTC
CASRLRGYGYTF
>.|TRBV6-5|TRBD1|TRBJ2-7
TGTGCCAGCAGGCCGGGACAGGGGGGCTCCTACGAGCAGTACTTC
CASRPGQGGSYEQYF
>.|TRBV3-1/TRBV3-2|.|TRBJ2-7
TGTGCCAGCCCCACCGGGTACGAGCAGTACTTC
CASPTGYEQYF
>.|TRBV7-6|TRBD2|TRBJ2-3
TGTGCCAGCAGCTTAACAGCGGGAGGGATCACAGATACGCAGTATTTT
CASSLTAGGITDTQYF
>.|TRBV9|.|TRBJ2-3
TGTGCCAGCAGCGGTAGGGGTGAATGGTTAGATACGCAGTATTTT
CASSGRGEWLDTQYF
>.|TRBV7-8|.|TRBJ1-1
TGTGCCAGCAGCTTTCTGACACGGGAAGCTGAAGCTTTCTTT
CASSFLTREAEAFF